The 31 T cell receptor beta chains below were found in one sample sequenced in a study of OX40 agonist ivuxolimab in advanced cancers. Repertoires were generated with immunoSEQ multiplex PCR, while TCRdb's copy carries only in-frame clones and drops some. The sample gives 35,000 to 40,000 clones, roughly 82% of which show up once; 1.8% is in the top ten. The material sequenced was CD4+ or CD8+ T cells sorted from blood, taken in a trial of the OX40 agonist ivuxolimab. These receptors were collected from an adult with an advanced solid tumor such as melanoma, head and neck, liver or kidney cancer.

The CDR3 DNA follows: TGTGCCAGCAGCGGAGGACTAGCCAAAATGGTCCGAGACCAAGAGACCCAGTACTTC. The encoded protein is CASSGGLAKMVRDQETQYF. The V and J genes are TRBV7-8 and TRBJ2-5; TRBD2 matches 8 bases. V shed 5 bases and J 0 bases; nucleotides not matched to a gene: 17. CDR1 and CDR2 from the germline V gene are SGHVS and FQNEAQ. The CDR3 length is 19 residues.

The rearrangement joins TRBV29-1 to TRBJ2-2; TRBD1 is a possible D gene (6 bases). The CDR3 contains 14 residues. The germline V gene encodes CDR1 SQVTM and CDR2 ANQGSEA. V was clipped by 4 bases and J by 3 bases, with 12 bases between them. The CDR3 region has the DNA TGCAGCGTTGCAGGGGCATGGGACACCGGGGAGCTGTTTTTT. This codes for CSVAGAWDTGELFF.

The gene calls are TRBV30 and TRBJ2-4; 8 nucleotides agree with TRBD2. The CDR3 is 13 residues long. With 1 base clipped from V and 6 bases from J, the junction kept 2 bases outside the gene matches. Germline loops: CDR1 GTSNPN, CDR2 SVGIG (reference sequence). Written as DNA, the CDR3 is TGTGCCTGGAGTGCCGGGGGGGGAAACATTCAGTACTTC. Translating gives CAWSAGGGNIQYF.

For the CDR3, the DNA is TGTGCCAGCAGACCAAGGGGGACTAGCGGGGAGCAGTTCTTC. As protein: CASRPRGTSGEQFF. The chain couples TRBV2 to TRBJ2-1, with 12 bases lining up with TRBD2. From germline, CDR1 is SNHLY and CDR2 FYNNEI. The CDR3 has 14 amino acids. With V trimmed by 6 bases and J by 10 bases, 7 bases remained unmatched.

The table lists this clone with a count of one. The CDR3 spells CASSPGYDRVTDQPQHF. The DNA for the CDR3 is TGTGCCAGCAGCCCCGGCTATGACAGGGTAACGGATCAGCCCCAGCATTTT. This chain connects TRBV9 to TRBJ1-5; TRBD1 aligns across 7 bases. CDR1 SGDLS and CDR2 YYNGEE come from the germline V gene. This CDR3 has 17 residues. With V trimmed by 4 bases and J by 5 bases, 15 bases remained unmatched. The whole variable domain, remainder taken from reference TRBV9 and TRBJ1-5, is DSGVTQTPKHLITATGQRVTLRCSPRSGDLSVYWYQQSLDQGLQFLIQYYNGEERAKGNILERFSAQQFPDLHSELNLSSLELGDSALYFCASSPGYDRVTDQPQHFGDGTRLSIL.

The CDR3 is CASSIFARATGELFF. The DNA for the CDR3 is TGTGCCAGTAGTATTTTTGCCAGGGCCACCGGGGAGCTGTTTTTT. The chain carries TRBV19 and TRBJ2-2, with a weak D call TRBD1 (5 bases). Germline lookup yields CDR1 LNHDA and CDR2 SQIVND (reference sequence). The CDR3 covers 15 residues. Trimming cost V 3 bases and J 4 bases, with 12 bases left between them.

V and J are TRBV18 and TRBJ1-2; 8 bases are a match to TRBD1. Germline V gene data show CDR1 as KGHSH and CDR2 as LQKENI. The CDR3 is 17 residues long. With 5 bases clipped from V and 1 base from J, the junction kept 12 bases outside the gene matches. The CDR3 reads CASSSIGQGKNNYGYTF. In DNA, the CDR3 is TGTGCCAGCTCATCGATAGGACAGGGAAAAAATAACTATGGCTACACCTTC.

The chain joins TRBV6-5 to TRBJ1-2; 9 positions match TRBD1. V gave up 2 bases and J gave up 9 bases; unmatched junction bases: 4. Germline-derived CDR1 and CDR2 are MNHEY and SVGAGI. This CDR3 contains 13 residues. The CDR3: CASSYPGQGRYTF. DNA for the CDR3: TGTGCCAGCAGTTACCCCGGACAGGGGCGCTACACCTTC.

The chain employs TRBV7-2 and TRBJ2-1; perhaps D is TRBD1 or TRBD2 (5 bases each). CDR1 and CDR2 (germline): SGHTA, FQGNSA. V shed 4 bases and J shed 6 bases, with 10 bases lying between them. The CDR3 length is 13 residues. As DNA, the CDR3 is TGTGCCAGCAGCTCCGGGACGAGCAATGAGCAGTTCTTC. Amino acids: CASSSGTSNEQFF.

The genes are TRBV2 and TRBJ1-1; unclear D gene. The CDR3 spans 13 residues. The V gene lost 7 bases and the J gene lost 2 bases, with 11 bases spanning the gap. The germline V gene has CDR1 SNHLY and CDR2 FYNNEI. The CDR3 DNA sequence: TGTGCCAGCACTAAACAAGGAAACACTGAAGCTTTCTTT. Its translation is CASTKQGNTEAFF.

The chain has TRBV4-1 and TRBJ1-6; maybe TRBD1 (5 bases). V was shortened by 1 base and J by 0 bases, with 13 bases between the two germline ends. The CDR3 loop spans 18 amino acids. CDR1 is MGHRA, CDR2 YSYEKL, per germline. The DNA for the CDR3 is TGCGCCAGCAGCCAAGGGGACGCCAGGAGCTCCTATAATTCACCCCTCCACTTT. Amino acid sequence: CASSQGDARSSYNSPLHF.

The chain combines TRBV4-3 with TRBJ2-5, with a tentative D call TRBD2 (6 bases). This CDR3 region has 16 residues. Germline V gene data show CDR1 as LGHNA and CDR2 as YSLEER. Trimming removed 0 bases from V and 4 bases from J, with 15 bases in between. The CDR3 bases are TGCGCCAGCAGCCAAGAAGGCGGGAAGACCGGAGAGACCCAGTACTTC. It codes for CASSQEGGKTGETQYF.

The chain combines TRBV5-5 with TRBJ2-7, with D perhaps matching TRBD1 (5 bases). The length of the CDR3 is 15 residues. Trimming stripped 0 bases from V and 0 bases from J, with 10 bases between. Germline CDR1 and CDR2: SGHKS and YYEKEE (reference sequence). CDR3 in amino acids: CASSLARADSYEQYF. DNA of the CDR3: TGTGCCAGCAGCTTGGCCAGGGCAGACTCCTACGAGCAGTACTTC.

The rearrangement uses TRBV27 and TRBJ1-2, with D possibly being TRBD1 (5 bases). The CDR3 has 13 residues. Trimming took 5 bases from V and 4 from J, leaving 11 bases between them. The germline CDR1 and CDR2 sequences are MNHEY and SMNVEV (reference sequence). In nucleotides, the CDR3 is TGTGCCAGCAGTATGCGGGACGGCTATGGCTACACCTTC. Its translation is CASSMRDGYGYTF.

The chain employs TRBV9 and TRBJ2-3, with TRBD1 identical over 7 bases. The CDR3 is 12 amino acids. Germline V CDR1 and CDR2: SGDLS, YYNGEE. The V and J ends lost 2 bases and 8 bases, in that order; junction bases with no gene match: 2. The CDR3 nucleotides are TGTGCCAGCAGCGTCACAGGGGTTACGCAGTATTTT. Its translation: CASSVTGVTQYF.

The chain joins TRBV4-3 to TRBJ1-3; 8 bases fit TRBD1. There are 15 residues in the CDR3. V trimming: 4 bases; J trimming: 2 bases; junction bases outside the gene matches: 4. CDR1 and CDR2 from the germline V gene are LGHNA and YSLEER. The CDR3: CASSPTTGAGNTIYF. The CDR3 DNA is TGCGCCAGCAGCCCGACGACAGGGGCTGGAAACACCATATATTTT.

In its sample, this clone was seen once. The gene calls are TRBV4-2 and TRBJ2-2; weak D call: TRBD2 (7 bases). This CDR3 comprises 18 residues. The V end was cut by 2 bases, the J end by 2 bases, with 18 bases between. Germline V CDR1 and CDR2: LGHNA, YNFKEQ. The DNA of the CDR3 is TGTGCCAGCAGCCAACAGCCCCGGGGGGCTTTTAACACCGGGGAGCTGTTTTTT. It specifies CASSQQPRGAFNTGELFF.

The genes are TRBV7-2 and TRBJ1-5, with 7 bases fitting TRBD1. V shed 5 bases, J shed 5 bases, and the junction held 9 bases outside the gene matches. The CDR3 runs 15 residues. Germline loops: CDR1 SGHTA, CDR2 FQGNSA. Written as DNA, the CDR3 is TGTGCCAGCAGCCCACGACAGGGAGGGGATCAGCCCCAGCATTTT. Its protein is CASSPRQGGDQPQHF.

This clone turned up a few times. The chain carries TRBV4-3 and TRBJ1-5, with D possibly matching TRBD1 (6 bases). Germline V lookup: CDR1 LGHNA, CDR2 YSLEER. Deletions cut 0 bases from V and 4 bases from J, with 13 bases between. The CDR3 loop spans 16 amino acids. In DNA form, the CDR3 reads TGCGCCAGCAGCCAAGACTACGCACAGGGAAATCAGCCCCAGCATTTT. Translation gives CASSQDYAQGNQPQHF.

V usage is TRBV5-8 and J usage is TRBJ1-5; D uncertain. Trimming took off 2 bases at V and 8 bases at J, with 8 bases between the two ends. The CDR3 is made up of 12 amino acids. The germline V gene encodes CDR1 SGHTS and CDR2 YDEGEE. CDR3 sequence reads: CASSLGVEPQHF. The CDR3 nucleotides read TGTGCCAGCAGCTTAGGCGTTGAGCCCCAGCATTTT.

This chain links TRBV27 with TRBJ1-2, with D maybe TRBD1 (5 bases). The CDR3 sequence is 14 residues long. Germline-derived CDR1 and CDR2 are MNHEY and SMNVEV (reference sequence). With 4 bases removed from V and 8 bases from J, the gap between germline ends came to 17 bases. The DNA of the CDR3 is TGTGCCAGCAGTTCTTTAGGACACCCCTCGGGCTACACCTTC. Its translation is CASSSLGHPSGYTF.

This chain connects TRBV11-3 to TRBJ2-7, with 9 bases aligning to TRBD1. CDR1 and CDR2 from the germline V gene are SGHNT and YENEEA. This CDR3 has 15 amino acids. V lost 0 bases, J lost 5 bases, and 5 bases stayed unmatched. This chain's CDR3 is CASSLDRDRADEQYF. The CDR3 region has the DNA TGTGCCAGCAGCTTAGATAGGGACAGGGCGGACGAGCAGTACTTC.

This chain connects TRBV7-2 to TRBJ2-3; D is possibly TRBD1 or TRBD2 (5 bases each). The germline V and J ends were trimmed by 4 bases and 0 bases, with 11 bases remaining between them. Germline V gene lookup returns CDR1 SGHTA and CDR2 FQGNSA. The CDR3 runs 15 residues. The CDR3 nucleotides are TGTGCCAGCAGCTCAGTCCGGGGCAGCACAGATACGCAGTATTTT. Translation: CASSSVRGSTDTQYF.

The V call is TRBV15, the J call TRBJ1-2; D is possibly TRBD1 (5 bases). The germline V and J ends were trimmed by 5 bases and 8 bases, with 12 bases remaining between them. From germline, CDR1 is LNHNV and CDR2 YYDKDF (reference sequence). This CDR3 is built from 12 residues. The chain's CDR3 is CATSAQGGGYTF. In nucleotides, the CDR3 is TGTGCCACCAGCGCCCAGGGCGGAGGCTACACCTTC.

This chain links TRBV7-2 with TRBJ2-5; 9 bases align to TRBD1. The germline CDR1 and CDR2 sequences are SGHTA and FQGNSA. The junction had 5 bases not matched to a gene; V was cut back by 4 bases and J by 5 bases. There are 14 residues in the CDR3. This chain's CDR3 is CASSSAGTGETQYF. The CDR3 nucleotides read TGTGCCAGCAGCTCAGCCGGGACAGGGGAGACCCAGTACTTC.

The CDR3 protein is CASRSPGTSGPETQYF. Here the CDR3 DNA reads TGTGCAAGTCGCTCACCCGGGACTAGCGGACCTGAGACCCAGTACTTC. J is TRBJ2-5 and V is TRBV12-2; TRBD2, as called in the table, went unchecked against the DNA. TRBV12-2 is termed a pseudogene. The length of the CDR3 is 16 residues.

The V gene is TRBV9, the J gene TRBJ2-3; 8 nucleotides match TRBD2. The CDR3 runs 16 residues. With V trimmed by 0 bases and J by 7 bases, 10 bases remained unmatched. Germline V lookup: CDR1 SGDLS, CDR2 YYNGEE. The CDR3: CASSVGGGTYRNTQYF. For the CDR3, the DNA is TGTGCCAGCAGCGTAGGCGGGGGGACGTATCGGAATACGCAGTATTTT.

The CDR3 spells CSTEDRVSPEQFF. CDR3 coding DNA: TGCAGCACCGAGGACAGGGTAAGCCCTGAGCAGTTCTTC. The rearrangement links TRBV29-1 to TRBJ2-1; 8 nucleotides line up with TRBD1. Germline V gene sequence: CDR1 SQVTM, CDR2 ANQGSEA. The trim removed 8 bases at V and 9 bases at J, leaving 12 bases unmatched. The CDR3 runs to 13 residues.

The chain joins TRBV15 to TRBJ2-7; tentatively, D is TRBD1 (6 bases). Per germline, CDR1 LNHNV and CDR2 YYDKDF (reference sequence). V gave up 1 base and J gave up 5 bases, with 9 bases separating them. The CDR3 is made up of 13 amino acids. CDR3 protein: CATSRGTAHEQYF. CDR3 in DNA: TGTGCCACCAGCAGAGGGACAGCCCACGAGCAGTACTTC.

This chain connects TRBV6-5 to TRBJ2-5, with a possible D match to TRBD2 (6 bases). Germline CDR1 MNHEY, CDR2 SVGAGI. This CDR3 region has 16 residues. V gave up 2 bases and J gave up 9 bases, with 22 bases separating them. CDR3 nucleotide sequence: TGTGCCAGCAGTTACGGGGTGAGGGAGGCCCTTGGGGCCCAGTACTTC. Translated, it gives CASSYGVREALGAQYF.

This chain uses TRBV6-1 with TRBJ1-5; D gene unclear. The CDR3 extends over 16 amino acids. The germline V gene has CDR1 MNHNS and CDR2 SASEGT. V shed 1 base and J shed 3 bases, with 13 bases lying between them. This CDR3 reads CASSEGAREVNQPQHF. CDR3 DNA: TGTGCCAGCAGTGAAGGTGCAAGAGAAGTCAATCAGCCCCAGCATTTT.